These 12 T cell receptor beta chains were all obtained from the same sample, sequenced in a study of T cell changes during pregnancy in multiple sclerosis. The protocol was immunoSEQ multiplex PCR, while the TCRdb copy is restricted to in-frame clones and leaves out a portion. The profile covers 130,000 or so clones, with approximately 95% appearing a single time and 6.2% taken by the ten largest. The sequencing here drew on peripheral blood, taken before pregnancy. Receptor source: a female donor with multiple sclerosis, enrolled in a pregnancy study.

The chain is built from TRBV9 and TRBJ1-2; 8 nucleotides line up with TRBD1. Per the germline V gene, CDR1 is SGDLS and CDR2 is YYNGEE. The CDR3 is made up of 14 amino acids. The trim removed 3 bases at V and 6 bases at J, leaving 7 bases unmatched. CDR3 nucleotide sequence: TGTGCCAGCAGCGAGACAGGGGTTGTTGATGGCTACACCTTC. It is translated as CASSETGVVDGYTF. The whole variable domain, filled in from reference TRBV9 and TRBJ1-2, reads DSGVTQTPKHLITATGQRVTLRCSPRSGDLSVYWYQQSLDQGLQFLIQYYNGEERAKGNILERFSAQQFPDLHSELNLSSLELGDSALYFCASSETGVVDGYTFGSGTRLTVV.

In this sample, this clone turned up once. The V gene is TRBV6-6, the J gene TRBJ1-5; TRBD1 aligns across 11 bases. The CDR3 is made up of 15 amino acids. V trimming: 5 bases; J trimming: 4 bases; junction bases outside the gene matches: 4. In germline, CDR1 is MNHNY, CDR2 SVGAGI (reference sequence). DNA of the CDR3: TGTGCCAGCAGTCGGACAGGGGGCGGTAATCAGCCCCAGCATTTT. It is translated as CASSRTGGGNQPQHF.

This chain uses TRBV19 with TRBJ2-6; no reliable D call. The CDR3 covers 14 residues. From germline, CDR1 is LNHDA and CDR2 SQIVND (reference sequence). Trimming left V 6 bases short and J 0 bases short, with 6 bases between. The CDR3, as DNA: TGTGCCAGTAGCACAGTCTCTGGGGCCAACGTCCTGACTTTC. Amino acids: CASSTVSGANVLTF.

The gene calls are TRBV14 and TRBJ1-2, with D perhaps TRBD1 (6 bases). Per the germline V gene, CDR1 is SGHDN and CDR2 is FVKESK. V dropped 3 bases and J dropped 8 bases, with 13 bases sitting between them. There are 13 residues in the CDR3. The CDR3 nucleotides are TGTGCCAGCAGCCATCTCGGGACACCAGGCTACACCTTC. This encodes CASSHLGTPGYTF.

The V and J genes are TRBV9 and TRBJ2-3; no reliable D call. The CDR3 runs to 12 residues. CDR1 and CDR2 (germline): SGDLS, YYNGEE. V was cut by 5 bases and J by 11 bases, with 15 bases left in between. CDR3 protein: CASSGIGALQYF. CDR3 nucleotides: TGTGCCAGCAGTGGTATCGGAGCCCTGCAGTATTTT.

This chain connects TRBV5-4 to TRBJ2-1; D is uncertain. CDR1 and CDR2 (germline): SGHNT, YYREEE (reference sequence). Trimming removed 0 bases at V and 9 bases at J, with 10 bases between. CDR3 length: 13 amino acids. CDR3 nucleotide sequence: TGTGCCAGCAGCTTGGAGAGCGAAGGTGAGCAGTTCTTC. It is translated as CASSLESEGEQFF.

The J gene is TRBJ2-5, the V gene TRBV5-5; the D gene is possibly TRBD2 (5 bases). This CDR3 has 13 amino acids. Germline CDR1 is SGHKS and CDR2 is YYEKEE (reference sequence). V lost 4 bases to trimming and J lost 5 bases, with 12 bases between them. CDR3 protein: CASSGMSGETQYF. CDR3 DNA sequence: TGTGCCAGCAGCGGCATGAGCGGTGAGACCCAGTACTTC.

This chain links TRBV27 with TRBJ2-1; no definite D call. Germline CDR1 and CDR2: MNHEY and SMNVEV (reference sequence). The CDR3 consists of 14 residues. Deletions cut 1 base from V and 5 bases from J, with 9 bases between. CDR3 loop: CASSLYPANNEQFF. The DNA for the CDR3 is TGTGCCAGCAGTTTATACCCTGCTAACAATGAGCAGTTCTTC.

This rearrangement joins TRBV5-4 to TRBJ2-3, with 7 bases fitting TRBD2. Trimming at V came to 2 bases and at J to 2 bases, leaving 2 bases not matched to a gene. The germline V gene has CDR1 SGHNT and CDR2 YYREEE (reference sequence). The CDR3 runs to 14 residues. CDR3 nucleotides: TGTGCCAGCAGCTTAAGCGGGGACACAGATACGCAGTATTTT. Translated: CASSLSGDTDTQYF.

The table lists this clone with a count of one. The V gene is TRBV4-1, the J gene TRBJ1-4; 7 nucleotides match TRBD1. The CDR3 extends over 16 amino acids. CDR1 MGHRA and CDR2 YSYEKL come from the germline V gene. V gave up 1 base and J gave up 4 bases; unmatched junction bases: 6. The CDR3 here is CASSQGKDRFNEKLFF. The CDR3, as DNA: TGCGCCAGCAGCCAAGGAAAGGACAGGTTTAATGAAAAACTGTTTTTT.

The chain links TRBV6-1 to TRBJ1-1; the D is unclear. Deletions cut 4 bases from V and 7 bases from J, with 10 bases between. Germline values: CDR1 MNHNS, CDR2 SASEGT. This CDR3 contains 12 residues. CDR3 residues: CASSVRGLEAFF. The CDR3 bases are TGTGCCAGCAGTGTCCGAGGGCTTGAAGCTTTCTTT.

V and J are TRBV9 and TRBJ2-3, with 15 positions matching TRBD2. CDR1 and CDR2 (germline): SGDLS, YYNGEE. The CDR3 runs 15 residues. Unmatched junction bases numbered 2, after V lost 5 bases and J lost 4 bases. The CDR3 region is CASSRTSGGADTQYF. The DNA of the CDR3 is TGTGCCAGCAGTAGGACTAGCGGGGGGGCAGATACGCAGTATTTT.